Below are 16 T cell receptor beta chains sequenced from a single sample in a study of T cells in Graves' hyperthyroidism and ophthalmopathy. RNA transcripts gave rise to amplified TCR beta CDR3 regions. The TCR CDR3 was amplified in a first-round RT-PCR using the HTBI primer set. TCRdb fed the multiplex PCR reads into MiXCR, producing one record per CDR3 protein. The sample includes hundreds of thousands of distinct CDR3 sequences, around 20% of them seen just once. The source material was blood. The origin of the receptors is a man aged 25 to 45 with Graves' ophthalmopathy.

V usage is TRBV28 and J usage is TRBJ2-1, with TRBD1 matching 9 bases. The CDR3 has 16 residues. V lost 6 bases, J lost 6 bases, and 12 bases stayed unmatched. Germline V lookup: CDR1 MDHEN, CDR2 SYDVKM. CDR3 protein: CASSTRDRVGTNEQFF. Written as DNA, the CDR3 is TGTGCCAGCAGCACTCGGGACAGGGTGGGAACCAATGAGCAGTTCTTC. Looking up the rest from reference TRBV28 and TRBJ2-1 gives the full variable domain: DVKVTQSSRYLVKRTGEKVFLECVQDMDHENMFWYRQDPGLGLRLIYFSYDVKMKEKGDIPEGYSVSREKKERFSLILESASTNQTSMYLCASSTRDRVGTNEQFFGPGTRLTVL.

This clonotype was seen a handful of times. V gene TRBV7-2 combines with J gene TRBJ2-7; D is unclear. CDR3 size: 14 residues. V was pared by 5 bases and J by 3 bases, with 14 bases between. From germline, CDR1 is SGHTA and CDR2 FQGNSA. In nucleotides, the CDR3 is TGTGCCAGCAGCCCCGGACCGGGCAGCTACGAGCAGTACTTC. Translation gives CASSPGPGSYEQYF.

This sequence joins TRBV20-1 and TRBJ2-1; TRBD2 is a possible D gene (6 bases). This CDR3 is 14 amino acids long. V was clipped by 0 bases and J by 4 bases, with 10 bases between them. In germline, CDR1 is DFQATT, CDR2 SNEGSKA (reference sequence). The CDR3 DNA follows: TGCAGTGCTAGAGATGGGACTCCGTACAATGAGCAGTTCTTC. Translating it yields CSARDGTPYNEQFF.

This clonotype showed up just a few times. This chain uses TRBV9 with TRBJ2-3; no reliable D call. The V end was cut by 0 bases, the J end by 3 bases, with 2 bases between. Per the germline V gene, CDR1 is SGDLS and CDR2 is YYNGEE. The CDR3 has 12 amino acids. The CDR3 here is CASSVVTDTQYF. The CDR3 DNA reads TGTGCCAGCAGCGTAGTAACAGATACGCAGTATTTT.

This chain uses TRBV20-1 with TRBJ2-2, with D perhaps TRBD1 or TRBD2 (5 bases each). The germline V and J ends were trimmed by 6 bases and 5 bases, with 16 bases remaining between them. CDR1 and CDR2 from the germline V gene are DFQATT and SNEGSKA (reference sequence). CDR3 size: 14 residues. The CDR3 is CSAETLEGTGELFF. The CDR3 DNA follows: TGCAGTGCAGAGACGCTAGAGGGGACCGGGGAGCTGTTTTTT.

This clonotype showed up just once. The chain joins TRBV9 to TRBJ1-1, with TRBD1 as a possible D gene (6 bases). The germline V gene encodes CDR1 SGDLS and CDR2 YYNGEE. This CDR3 is built from 15 residues. Trimming pared 4 bases from V and 1 base from J, leaving 14 bases between. This chain's CDR3 is CASSPHVGQNTEAFF. CDR3 bases: TGTGCCAGCAGCCCCCATGTGGGACAGAACACTGAAGCTTTCTTT. Using reference TRBV9 and TRBJ1-1 for the parts outside the CDR3, the full variable domain is DSGVTQTPKHLITATGQRVTLRCSPRSGDLSVYWYQQSLDQGLQFLIQYYNGEERAKGNILERFSAQQFPDLHSELNLSSLELGDSALYFCASSPHVGQNTEAFFGQGTRLTVV.

The genes are TRBV12-3 or TRBV12-4 and TRBJ2-1; 7 bases are a match to TRBD2. The V segment lost 6 bases and the J segment 1 base; nucleotides outside the gene matches: 27. The CDR3 extends over 22 amino acids. CDR3: CASSLKGRGGLRWGSSYNEQFF. Here the CDR3 DNA reads TGTGCCAGCAGCCTTAAGGGGAGGGGCGGATTAAGGTGGGGATCATCCTACAATGAGCAGTTCTTC.

Ten or more counts support this clonotype. This chain joins TRBV2 and TRBJ1-2; TRBD1 aligns across 7 bases. The CDR3 totals 13 residues. The V segment lost 5 bases and the J segment 8 bases; nucleotides outside the gene matches: 8. Germline-derived CDR1 and CDR2 are SNHLY and FYNNEI. In DNA form, the CDR3 reads TGTGCCAGCAGTCTCGACGGAGGGGGCGGCTACACCTTC. Translation: CASSLDGGGGYTF.

The chain links TRBV3-1 to TRBJ2-1, with D perhaps TRBD2 (6 bases). This CDR3 region has 12 residues. V was pared by 0 bases and J by 11 bases, with 8 bases between. CDR1 is LGHDT and CDR2 is YNNKEL in the germline V gene (reference sequence). The DNA for the CDR3 is TGTGCCAGCAGCCAAGATCGGGAGAAGCAGTTCTTC. It yields the protein CASSQDREKQFF.

The V gene is TRBV30, the J gene TRBJ1-2; 12 nucleotides match TRBD1. The V segment lost 5 bases and the J segment 3 bases; nucleotides outside the gene matches: 4. Germline lookup yields CDR1 GTSNPN and CDR2 SVGIG (reference sequence). The CDR3 spans 14 residues. In DNA form, the CDR3 reads TGTGCCTGGGGGACAGGGGGCGACGACTATGGCTACACCTTC. Translating it yields CAWGTGGDDYGYTF.

This clonotype was picked up many times. The rearrangement links TRBV15 to TRBJ1-5; D is unresolved. Germline V gene data show CDR1 as LNHNV and CDR2 as YYDKDF (reference sequence). With 11 bases removed from V and 8 bases from J, the gap between germline ends came to 7 bases. CDR3 size: 9 residues. Written as DNA, the CDR3 is TGTGCCCGAAACGAGCCCCAGCATTTT. Its protein product is CARNEPQHF.

The gene calls are TRBV25-1 and TRBJ2-7; D call uncertain. V lost 5 bases and J 2 bases, leaving 10 bases between the germline ends. The CDR3 covers 13 residues. Germline values: CDR1 MGHDK, CDR2 SYGVNS. The CDR3 DNA reads TGTGCCAGCAGTATGAACATTGCCTACGAGCAGTACTTC. It encodes CASSMNIAYEQYF.

On this clonotype: A much larger clone is a single base away; this may be a read error. The chain combines TRBV29-1 with TRBJ2-5; D is possibly TRBD1 or TRBD2 (5 bases each). This CDR3 comprises 14 residues. V lost 7 bases, J lost 7 bases, and 22 bases lay in between. CDR1 is SQVTM, CDR2 ANQGSEA, per germline. CDR3 in DNA: TGCAGCGGAAAGCCAGGGACCGGTCGGGGGACCCAGTACTTC. Amino acids: CSGKPGTGRGTQYF.

V gene TRBV11-2 combines with J gene TRBJ1-2; 7 positions match TRBD1. The trim removed 1 base at V and 5 bases at J, leaving 4 bases unmatched. Germline V gene lookup returns CDR1 SGHAT and CDR2 FQNNGV. The CDR3 loop spans 14 amino acids. The CDR3 DNA sequence: TGTGCCAGCAGCTTAGGGCGACAGGGTTATGGCTACACCTTC. Its translation: CASSLGRQGYGYTF.

J is TRBJ2-5 and V is TRBV6-5; D could derive from TRBD1 or TRBD2 (6 bases each). The germline V gene has CDR1 MNHEY and CDR2 SVGAGI. Between the trimmed V and J ends, which lost 2 bases and 5 bases, there was a span of 12 bases. This CDR3 region has 14 residues. The DNA of the CDR3 is TGTGCCAGCAGTTACGTTTCCGGGGGCGAGACCCAGTACTTC. Amino acid sequence: CASSYVSGGETQYF.

The chain couples TRBV6-2 or TRBV6-3 to TRBJ2-6; D not resolved. Germline V gene lookup returns CDR1 MNHEY and CDR2 SVGEGT. The CDR3 is 12 residues long. Trimming shortened V by 5 bases and J by 5 bases, and 4 bases separated the two germline ends. This chain's CDR3 is CASSGRANVLTF. The CDR3 nucleotides read TGTGCCAGCAGTGGGCGGGCCAACGTCCTGACTTTC.